The sequence of this T cell receptor (beta chain) was determined in a study of human T cells and chemical hapten exposure. Study-wide context: Upper-back patch tests with 0.01% DPC were read at 6 days.

Study-wide findings and caveats: Expanded TCR sets contained significantly more large CDR3 similarity clusters than controls.

The time point was: pre-sensitization, week 0. The treatment is: therapeutic diphenylcyclopropenone sensitization with weekly scalp DPC. The template was total RNA from unfractionated whole blood. TCRdb re-called the RACE reads through MiXCR, storing one row per CDR3 protein. This sample has under 300,000 distinct CDR3 sequences; 7.5% to 9% occur once, and the top ten carry 1.2%. Germline V gene sequence: CDR1 MGHRA, CDR2 YSYEKL. This CDR3 contains 15 residues. V was pared by 5 bases and J by 1 base, with 5 bases of the junction left unmatched. This clonotype was counted at least ten times. The antigen is not known.

The TCR originated in a man aged 18 to 29 with alopecia areata. Some clones in this sample may be carry-over from other donors' samples. The V gene is TRBV4-1, the J gene TRBJ1-5; TRBD1 matches 7 bases. This sample comprised whole blood, obtained in connection with sensitization to the hapten diphenylcyclopropenone (DPC). The CDR3 is CASSITGESNQPQHF. The CDR3 bases are TGCGCCAGCAGCATAACAGGGGAGAGCAATCAGCCCCAGCATTTT.